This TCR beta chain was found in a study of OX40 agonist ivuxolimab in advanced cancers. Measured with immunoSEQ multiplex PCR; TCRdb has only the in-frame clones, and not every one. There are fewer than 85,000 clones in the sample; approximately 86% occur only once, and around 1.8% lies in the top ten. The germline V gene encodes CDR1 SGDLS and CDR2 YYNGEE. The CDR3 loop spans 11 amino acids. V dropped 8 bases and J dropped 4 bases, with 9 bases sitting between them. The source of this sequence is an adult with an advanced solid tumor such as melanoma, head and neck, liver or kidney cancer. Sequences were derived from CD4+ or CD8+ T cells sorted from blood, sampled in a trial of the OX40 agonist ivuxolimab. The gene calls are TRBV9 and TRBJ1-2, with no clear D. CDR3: CASSRTYGYTF. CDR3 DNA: TGTGCCAGTTCCAGGACCTATGGCTACACCTTC.